One and the same sample provided the 4 T cell receptor beta chains below, sequenced in a study of T cells expressing NK-cell markers. TCRdb reprocessed the 5' RACE reads and stores each CDR3 protein as one record, lacking DNA. This sample's table has approximately 460,000 distinct CDR3 sequences. The sample comprised blood T cells: a sorted CD56 or NKG2C T cell subset, CD4+ or CD8+ T cells, or bulk PBMC T cells (not recorded which). The receptors were sampled from a woman aged 18-70 years in good health.

V gene TRBV5-1 combines with J gene TRBJ2-3; TCRdb proposes TRBD2, but this gene call is untestable without DNA. The germline gives CDR1 SGHRS, CDR2 YFSETQ. CDR3 length equals 18 residues. The CDR3 sequence: CASSHSLAGPVSTDTQYF.

CDR3 amino acids: CSAEGDSNQPQHF. The chain combines TRBV20-1 with TRBJ1-5; TCRdb's D call of TRBD1 is untestable without DNA. Germline V gene data show CDR1 as DFQATT and CDR2 as SNEGSKA (reference sequence). The CDR3 consists of 13 residues.

The chain links TRBV7-2 to TRBJ2-2. Germline V gene data show CDR1 as SGHTA and CDR2 as FQGNSA. There are 15 residues in the CDR3. CDR3 protein: CASSLTGRDPGELFF.

This rearrangement joins TRBV12-3 or TRBV12-4 to TRBJ2-1. The length of the CDR3 is 13 residues. The CDR3 loop is CASSLFGLNEQFF.